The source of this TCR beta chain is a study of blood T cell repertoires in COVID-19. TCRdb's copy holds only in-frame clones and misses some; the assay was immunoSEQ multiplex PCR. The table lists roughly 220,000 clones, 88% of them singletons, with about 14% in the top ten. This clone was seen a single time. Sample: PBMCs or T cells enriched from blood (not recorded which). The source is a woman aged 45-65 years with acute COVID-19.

CDR3 sequence: CASSRARGAETQYF. CDR3 nucleotide sequence: TGTGCCAGCAGCCGGGCGCGGGGGGCCGAGACCCAGTACTTC. V and J are TRBV4-2 and TRBJ2-5, with 8 bases lining up with TRBD2. CDR1 LGHNA and CDR2 YNFKEQ come from the germline V gene. The CDR3 is 14 residues long. The V and J ends lost 4 bases and 5 bases, in that order; junction bases with no gene match: 6.